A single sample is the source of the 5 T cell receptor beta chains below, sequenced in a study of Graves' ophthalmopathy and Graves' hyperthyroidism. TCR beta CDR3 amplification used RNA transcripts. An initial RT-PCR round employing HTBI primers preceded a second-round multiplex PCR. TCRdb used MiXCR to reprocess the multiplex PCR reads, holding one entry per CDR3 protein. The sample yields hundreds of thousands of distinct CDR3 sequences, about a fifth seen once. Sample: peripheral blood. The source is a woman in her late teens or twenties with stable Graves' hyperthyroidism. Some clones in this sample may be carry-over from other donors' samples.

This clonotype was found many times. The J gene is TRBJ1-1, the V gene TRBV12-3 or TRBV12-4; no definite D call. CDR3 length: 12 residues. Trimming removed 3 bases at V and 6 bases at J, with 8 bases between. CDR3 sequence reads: CASSLWVAEAFF. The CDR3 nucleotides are TGTGCCAGCAGTTTGTGGGTGGCTGAAGCTTTCTTT.

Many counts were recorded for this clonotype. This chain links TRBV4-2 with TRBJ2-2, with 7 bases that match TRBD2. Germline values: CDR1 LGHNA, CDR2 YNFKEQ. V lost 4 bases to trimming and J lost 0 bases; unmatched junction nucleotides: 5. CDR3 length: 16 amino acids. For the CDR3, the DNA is TGTGCCAGCAGCCCACCTAGCGGATCGAACACCGGGGAGCTGTTTTTT. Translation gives CASSPPSGSNTGELFF.

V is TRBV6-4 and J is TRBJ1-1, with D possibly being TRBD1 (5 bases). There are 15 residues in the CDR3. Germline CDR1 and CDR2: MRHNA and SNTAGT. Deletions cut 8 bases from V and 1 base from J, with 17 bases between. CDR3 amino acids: CASRWGRRENTEAFF. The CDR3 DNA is TGTGCCAGCCGGTGGGGGAGACGGGAGAACACTGAAGCTTTCTTT.

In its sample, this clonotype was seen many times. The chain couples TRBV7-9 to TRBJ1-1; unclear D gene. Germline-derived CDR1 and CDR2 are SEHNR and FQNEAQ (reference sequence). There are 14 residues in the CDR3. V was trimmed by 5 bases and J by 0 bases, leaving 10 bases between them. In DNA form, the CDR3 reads TGTGCCAGCAGCCCCGCCGGCATGAACACTGAAGCTTTCTTT. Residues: CASSPAGMNTEAFF.

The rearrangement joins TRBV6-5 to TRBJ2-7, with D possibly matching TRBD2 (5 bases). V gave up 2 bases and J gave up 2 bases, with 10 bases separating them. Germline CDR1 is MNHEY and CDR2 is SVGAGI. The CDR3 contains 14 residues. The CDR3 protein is CASSYSGKAYEQYF. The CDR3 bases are TGTGCCAGCAGTTACAGCGGAAAAGCCTACGAGCAGTACTTC.